These 7 T cell receptor beta chains originate from one sample sequenced in a study of T-cell memory formation after mild COVID-19. TCRdb analysed the 5' RACE reads with MiXCR anew, one entry per CDR3 protein. The sample holds hundreds of thousands of distinct CDR3 sequences, under 20% seen once. Sequenced sample: PBMCs or a T cell subset sorted from them (not recorded which). The receptors derive from an adult woman who had mild COVID-19 (a few samples of this study predate the infection). Cell type and time point are not known.

The table lists this clonotype with a few counts. The chain has TRBV11-3 and TRBJ2-4; D could derive from TRBD1 or TRBD2 (6 bases each). The germline V gene has CDR1 SGHNT and CDR2 YENEEA. V lost 0 bases, J lost 7 bases, and 16 bases lay in between. The CDR3 runs to 16 residues. The CDR3 sequence: CASSLDSGGVNNIQYF. The CDR3 DNA is TGTGCCAGCAGCTTAGATTCCGGGGGCGTTAACAACATTCAGTACTTC.

The table lists this clonotype with a few counts. The gene calls are TRBV4-2 and TRBJ2-7; perhaps TRBD1 as D (6 bases). Trimming shortened V by 1 base and J by 5 bases, and 12 bases separated the two germline ends. From germline, CDR1 is LGHNA and CDR2 YNFKEQ. This CDR3 region has 14 residues. CDR3 amino acids: CASSQAGVAHEQYF. In DNA, the CDR3 is TGTGCCAGCAGCCAAGCAGGGGTTGCCCACGAGCAGTACTTC.

This clonotype has only a few counts. The rearrangement joins TRBV7-8 to TRBJ2-1, with TRBD1 matching 7 bases. The J segment lost 2 bases and the V segment lost 5 bases, leaving 9 bases of the junction unmatched. The CDR3 runs to 16 residues. Germline V gives CDR1 SGHVS, CDR2 FQNEAQ. This CDR3 reads CASSPDRSVTYNEQFF. CDR3 in DNA: TGTGCCAGCAGCCCGGACAGGAGTGTAACCTACAATGAGCAGTTCTTC.

CDR3 loop: CASSEKRSNEKLFF. CDR3 DNA sequence: TGTGCCAGCAGTGAAAAGAGGAGTAATGAAAAACTGTTTTTT. The chain recombines TRBV2 with TRBJ1-4; no firm D call. The CDR3 spans 14 residues. Trimming shortened V by 2 bases and J by 4 bases, and 8 bases separated the two germline ends. Germline assignment: CDR1 SNHLY and CDR2 FYNNEI.

This clonotype was detected only once. The chain uses TRBV20-1 and TRBJ2-5; D is unclear. This CDR3 region has 14 residues. Trimming removed 0 bases at V and 2 bases at J, with 10 bases between. The germline V gene has CDR1 DFQATT and CDR2 SNEGSKA (reference sequence). CDR3 region: CSARDVADQETQYF. In DNA form, the CDR3 reads TGCAGTGCTAGAGATGTGGCGGATCAAGAGACCCAGTACTTC.

This clonotype showed up many times. The chain carries TRBV7-6 and TRBJ2-1; D may be TRBD1 (6 bases). Germline CDR1 and CDR2: SGHVS and FNYEAQ. V lost 5 bases, J lost 8 bases, and 16 bases lay in between. The CDR3 is 14 amino acids. The chain's CDR3 is CASSRRGIRDEQFF. As DNA, the CDR3 is TGTGCCAGCAGCCGTAGGGGGATTCGGGATGAGCAGTTCTTC.

This clonotype was counted between two and nine times. The genes are TRBV5-5 and TRBJ1-4, with D unclear. V gave up 0 bases and J gave up 2 bases, with 5 bases separating them. The CDR3 sequence is 14 residues long. Germline V gives CDR1 SGHKS, CDR2 YYEKEE (reference sequence). CDR3 protein: CASSLAPTNEKLFF. For the CDR3, the DNA is TGTGCCAGCAGCTTGGCCCCGACTAATGAAAAACTGTTTTTT. The variable domain in full, with the rest retrieved from reference TRBV5-5 and TRBJ1-4, is DAGVTQSPTHLIKTRGQQVTLRCSPISGHKSVSWYQQVLGQGPQFIFQYYEKEERGRGNFPDRFSARQFPNYSSELNVNALLLGDSALYLCASSLAPTNEKLFFGSGTQLSVL.